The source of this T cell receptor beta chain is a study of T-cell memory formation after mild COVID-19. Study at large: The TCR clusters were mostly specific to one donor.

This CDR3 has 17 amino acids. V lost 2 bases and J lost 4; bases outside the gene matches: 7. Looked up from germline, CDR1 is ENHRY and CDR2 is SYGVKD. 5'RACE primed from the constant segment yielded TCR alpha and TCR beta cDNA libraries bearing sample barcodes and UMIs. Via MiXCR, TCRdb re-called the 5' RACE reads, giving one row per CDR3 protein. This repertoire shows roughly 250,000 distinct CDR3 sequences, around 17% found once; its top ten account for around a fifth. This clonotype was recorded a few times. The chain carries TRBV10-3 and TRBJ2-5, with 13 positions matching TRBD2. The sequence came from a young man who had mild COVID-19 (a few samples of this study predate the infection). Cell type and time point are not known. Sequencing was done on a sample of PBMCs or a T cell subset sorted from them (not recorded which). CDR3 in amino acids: CAISELGTSGAGETQYF. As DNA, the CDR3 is TGTGCCATCAGTGAGCTTGGGACTAGCGGGGCGGGAGAGACCCAGTACTTC.